Listed below are T cell receptor beta chains from one sample, sequenced in a study of T cells in localized non-small cell lung cancer. Some clones are missing from TCRdb's copy, which holds only in-frame ones; the method was immunoSEQ multiplex PCR. The top ten clones hold less than 6% of a sample with tens of thousands of clones, about nine tenths of them seen once. Here the sequenced sample was peripheral blood, taken before any cancer treatment. These receptors were taken from a woman aged 35-75 years with stage I lung adenocarcinoma. Both conserved end residues are part of each CDR3. A D gene is named only where the DNA matches it firmly. The size field is filled for only some rows; it gives once, few, many or a size class.

j_gene,abundance,d_gene,v_gene,CDR3nt,CDR3aa
TRBJ1-6,.,TRBD1,TRBV6-1,TGTGCCAGCAGTCCTGGGACAGGGGATTATTCACCCCTCCACTTT,CASSPGTGDYSPLHF
TRBJ1-1,.,.,TRBV5-4,TGTGCCAGCAGCTCCCGCGGCAGGGGAATACCGAACACTGAAGCTTTCTTT,CASSSRGRGIPNTEAFF
TRBJ2-7,once,TRBD1,TRBV2,TGTGCCAGCACAGGGACAGGGATTAGTAACGAGCAGTACTTC,CASTGTGISNEQYF
TRBJ1-1,.,.,TRBV4-2,TGTGCCAGCAGCCAAGGGGGAGGGAACACTGAAGCTTTCTTT,CASSQGGGNTEAFF
TRBJ2-5,.,.,TRBV5-6,TGTGCCAGCAGCTTGAGGCAGAGCCAAGAGACCCAGTACTTC,CASSLRQSQETQYF
TRBJ2-4,.,TRBD2,TRBV9,TGTGCCAGCAGCCACTCTAGCGGGGGTAGCTCGGCCAAAAACATTCAGTACTTC,CASSHSSGGSSAKNIQYF
TRBJ2-7,.,.,TRBV14,TGTGCCAGCAGCCCCTATCATGAGGGTGAGCAGTACTTC,CASSPYHEGEQYF
TRBJ2-7,.,TRBD1,TRBV5-1,TGCGCCAGCAGCTTGGGCCCGGACAGGGGGAAGTACGAGCAGTACTTC,CASSLGPDRGKYEQYF
TRBJ2-1,.,TRBD2,TRBV10-3,TGTGCCATCAGTGACCGCGGACTAGCGGGACCCTACAATGAGCAGTTCTTC,CAISDRGLAGPYNEQFF
TRBJ1-3,.,.,TRBV19,TGTGCCAGTAGTGCGGGACACCAACTCTCTGGAAACACCATATATTTT,CASSAGHQLSGNTIYF
TRBJ1-4,.,TRBD1,TRBV30,TGTGCCTGGCGGGACAGATATGAAAAACTGTTTTTT,CAWRDRYEKLFF
TRBJ2-1,.,TRBD2,TRBV6-1,TGTGCCAGCAGTGAGGGACTAGCGAACAATGAGCAGTTCTTC,CASSEGLANNEQFF